The 25 T cell receptor beta chains reported below all come from one sample, sequenced in a study of T-cell reconstitution after alpha-beta-depleted transplantation in children. For TCRbeta, the library was prepared with unique molecular identifiers. TCRdb ran MiXCR on the PCR reads and lists one entry per CDR3 protein. The sample contains about 1,000,000 distinct CDR3 sequences, roughly 29% of which appear only once. The sequencing used PBMCs, mostly from graft donor cells, collected 360 days after TCRalphabeta/CD19-depleted stem cell transplant. The source is a boy less than two years old who had a stem cell transplant for SCID, so the T cells may come from the graft donor.

This clonotype was observed once. The chain carries TRBV3-1 and TRBJ1-2; D might be TRBD1 (6 bases). V was cut by 3 bases and J by 7 bases, with 27 bases left in between. The CDR3 runs 18 residues. Germline V gene sequence: CDR1 LGHDT, CDR2 YNNKEL (reference sequence). The CDR3 spells CASSHKMLRDKPGVGYTF. The CDR3 nucleotides are TGTGCCAGCAGCCACAAGATGCTAAGGGACAAGCCGGGGGTTGGCTACACCTTC.

CDR3 sequence reads: CASRRWDRGHEQYF. For the CDR3, the DNA is TGTGCCAGCAGACGTTGGGACAGGGGACACGAGCAGTACTTC. V gene TRBV27 combines with J gene TRBJ2-7, with TRBD1 matching 10 bases. Germline CDR1 and CDR2: MNHEY and SMNVEV (reference sequence). The length of the CDR3 is 14 residues. V dropped 6 bases and J dropped 5; count of bases not matched to a gene: 7.

The chain combines TRBV4-1 with TRBJ2-5; 10 bases match TRBD2. The germline CDR1 and CDR2 sequences are MGHRA and YSYEKL. The CDR3 has 16 residues. With 5 bases clipped from V and 2 bases from J, the junction kept 8 bases outside the gene matches. The CDR3 protein is CASSAPQRGGQETQYF. The DNA of the CDR3 is TGCGCCAGCAGCGCACCTCAGCGGGGGGGACAAGAGACCCAGTACTTC.

This clonotype was counted a few times. This rearrangement joins TRBV5-1 to TRBJ2-1; D is ambiguous. CDR3 length: 16 amino acids. The germline V gene encodes CDR1 SGHRS and CDR2 YFSETQ. The V end was cut by 0 bases, the J end by 2 bases, with 12 bases between. The CDR3 spells CASSLGGAYPYNEQFF. The CDR3 DNA follows: TGCGCCAGCAGCTTGGGTGGAGCCTATCCCTACAATGAGCAGTTCTTC.

As regards this clonotype: At one end, the junction sequence differs from germline, possibly due to a read error. The chain couples TRBV20-1 to TRBJ1-1; 8 nucleotides line up with TRBD1. The CDR3 runs to 16 residues. Germline CDR1 and CDR2: DFQATT and SNEGSKA (reference sequence). In nucleotides, the CDR3 is TGCAGTGCTCCAGGGGGCGGAGGCCCCGGGGACACTGAAGATTTCTTT. Translated, it gives CSAPGGGGPGDTEDFF.

This clonotype turned up a few times. The rearrangement joins TRBV15 to TRBJ2-7; D is undetermined. From germline, CDR1 is LNHNV and CDR2 YYDKDF (reference sequence). The length of the CDR3 is 14 residues. V was cut by 5 bases and J by 7 bases, with 18 bases left in between. CDR3 nucleotides: TGTGCCACCAGCTCCCGGGCCATCGCCGGAGAGCAGTACTTC. Translation gives CATSSRAIAGEQYF.

CDR3 protein: CASSLEGGPYYTGELFF. As DNA, the CDR3 is TGCGCCAGCAGCTTGGAGGGGGGCCCGTATTACACCGGGGAGCTGTTTTTT. The genes are TRBV5-1 and TRBJ2-2; the D call may be TRBD1 or TRBD2 (6 bases each). V lost 0 bases to trimming and J lost 3 bases, with 15 bases between them. Germline loops: CDR1 SGHRS, CDR2 YFSETQ. This CDR3 region has 17 residues.

The genes are TRBV5-1 and TRBJ2-1, with 8 positions matching TRBD2. The J segment lost 6 bases and the V segment lost 3 bases, leaving 5 bases of the junction unmatched. The CDR3 runs 14 residues. Germline lookup yields CDR1 SGHRS and CDR2 YFSETQ. For the CDR3, the DNA is TGCGCCAGCAGCTACGGGGGGGCCCCCAATGAGCAGTTCTTC. Translated: CASSYGGAPNEQFF. The whole variable domain, remainder taken from reference TRBV5-1 and TRBJ2-1, is KAGVTQTPRYLIKTRGQQVTLSCSPISGHRSVSWYQQTPGQGLQFLFEYFSETQRNKGNFPGRFSGRQFSNSRSEMNVSTLELGDSALYLCASSYGGAPNEQFFGPGTRLTVL.

The V and J genes are TRBV6-5 and TRBJ2-4, with 7 bases lining up with TRBD2. The germline V gene has CDR1 MNHEY and CDR2 SVGAGI. Germline trimming cut 4 bases from V and 4 bases from J; bases unmatched to any gene: 4. The CDR3 has 14 amino acids. The CDR3 DNA is TGTGCCAGCAGTTCGGCTAGCGGTAAAAACATTCAGTACTTC. Its translation is CASSSASGKNIQYF.

In this sample, this clonotype turned up once. The chain carries TRBV7-7 and TRBJ2-3; 7 bases are shared with TRBD2. In germline, CDR1 is SSHAT, CDR2 FNYEAQ (reference sequence). CDR3 length equals 15 residues. The V gene end was trimmed by 0 bases and the J gene end by 6 bases; junction bases not matched to a gene: 6. CDR3 DNA: TGTGCCAGCAGCTTAGCGGGAGGGGATCATGATACGCAGTATTTT. Translation: CASSLAGGDHDTQYF.

This clonotype was counted only a few times. This chain links TRBV10-3 with TRBJ2-1; TRBD1 agrees at 7 bases. V lost 6 bases and J lost 5; bases outside the gene matches: 7. The germline CDR1 and CDR2 sequences are ENHRY and SYGVKD. CDR3 length: 14 residues. The CDR3 bases are TGTGCCATCAGCTACCGGGACAGCCACAATGAGCAGTTCTTC. It encodes CAISYRDSHNEQFF.

This clonotype has ten or more counts. The chain combines TRBV13 with TRBJ1-5, with D hard to call. The V end lost 3 bases, the J end lost 1 base, and 4 bases lay between the germline ends. CDR1 PRHDT and CDR2 FYEKMQ come from the germline V gene (reference sequence). CDR3 length: 13 amino acids. This chain's CDR3 is CASSFRSNQPQHF. The CDR3 nucleotides read TGTGCCAGCAGCTTTCGGAGCAATCAGCCCCAGCATTTT.

V usage is TRBV12-3 or TRBV12-4 and J usage is TRBJ2-3; D unclear. The CDR3 consists of 14 residues. V lost 1 base to trimming and J lost 6 bases, with 11 bases between them. The CDR3 coding sequence is TGTGCCAGCAGTTTAGACGGGCCCTGGGATACGCAGTATTTT. It is translated as CASSLDGPWDTQYF.

Written as DNA, the CDR3 is TGCAGCGTTGAGGACAGCATGAACACTGAAGCTTTCTTT. Translating it yields CSVEDSMNTEAFF. The V call is TRBV29-1, the J call TRBJ1-1; maybe TRBD1 (6 bases). Per the germline V gene, CDR1 is SQVTM and CDR2 is ANQGSEA. Trimming left V 3 bases short and J 0 bases short, with 8 bases between. The CDR3 extends over 13 amino acids.

The rearrangement links TRBV20-1 to TRBJ2-5; D unresolved. This CDR3 has 13 amino acids. V was clipped by 1 base and J by 1 base, with 7 bases between them. CDR1 is DFQATT and CDR2 is SNEGSKA in the germline V gene (reference sequence). The DNA of the CDR3 is TGCAGTGCTAGAGTCGGGCCCCAAGAGACCCAGTACTTC. Translated, it gives CSARVGPQETQYF.

The J gene is TRBJ2-1, the V gene TRBV20-1, with D perhaps TRBD1 (5 bases). Trimming shortened V by 6 bases and J by 8 bases, and 11 bases separated the two germline ends. This CDR3 has 11 residues. Germline V gene lookup returns CDR1 DFQATT and CDR2 SNEGSKA (reference sequence). The chain's CDR3 is CSAARGYEQFF. The CDR3 coding sequence is TGCAGTGCCGCAAGGGGCTATGAGCAGTTCTTC.

The V and J genes are TRBV2 and TRBJ2-3, with unresolved D. CDR1 and CDR2 from the germline V gene are SNHLY and FYNNEI. The V and J ends lost 4 bases and 4 bases respectively, with 15 bases between them. The CDR3 contains 15 residues. The CDR3 reads CASSVGPGSPDTQYF. The DNA for the CDR3 is TGTGCCAGCAGTGTTGGCCCAGGATCGCCAGATACGCAGTATTTT.

This clonotype was seen a handful of times. The chain combines TRBV27 with TRBJ1-1; D uncertain. Trimming pared 4 bases from V and 1 base from J, leaving 10 bases between. CDR1 MNHEY and CDR2 SMNVEV come from the germline V gene (reference sequence). This CDR3 is 14 amino acids long. CDR3 sequence (DNA): TGTGCCAGCAGTTCCTCCCCCCAGAACACTGAAGCTTTCTTT. This codes for CASSSSPQNTEAFF.

The chain combines TRBV5-1 with TRBJ2-3; 9 nucleotides match TRBD1. Germline loops: CDR1 SGHRS, CDR2 YFSETQ. Trimming cost V 5 bases and J 4 bases; bases outside gene matches: 11. The CDR3 loop spans 16 amino acids. The CDR3 here is CASRRLGTGSADTQYF. Here the CDR3 DNA reads TGCGCCAGCAGGCGGTTAGGGACAGGGAGCGCAGATACGCAGTATTTT.

This clonotype was seen once. No conserved phenylalanine or tryptophan is present at the end of the CDR3, so a read error is the likely explanation. This sequence joins TRBV29-1 and TRBJ2-5; 9 bases match TRBD2. This CDR3 is 14 amino acids long. Trimming at V came to 4 bases and at J to 2 bases, leaving 5 bases not matched to a gene. The germline V gene has CDR1 SQVTM and CDR2 ANQGSEA. CDR3 loop: CSVVPSGAQETQYS. CDR3 nucleotides: TGCAGCGTTGTTCCTAGCGGGGCACAAGAGACCCAGTACTCC.

This chain joins TRBV20-1 and TRBJ2-7, with D tentatively TRBD2 (5 bases). The ends were cut back, 5 bases at V and 0 bases at J, with 20 bases in the middle. The CDR3 length is 16 residues. Germline values: CDR1 DFQATT, CDR2 SNEGSKA (reference sequence). CDR3 nucleotide sequence: TGCAGTGCTGGGTCCGGACTTCTCCATAACTCCTACGAGCAGTACTTC. The encoded protein is CSAGSGLLHNSYEQYF.

This clonotype has just one count. The rearrangement links TRBV9 to TRBJ2-7; no definite D call. The V and J ends lost 0 bases and 7 bases respectively, with 11 bases between them. The CDR3 contains 13 residues. The germline gives CDR1 SGDLS, CDR2 YYNGEE. The CDR3 coding sequence is TGTGCCAGCAGCGTAGCTCCTGAGAGGGAGCAGTACTTC. Encoded protein: CASSVAPEREQYF.

The rearrangement joins TRBV20-1 to TRBJ1-5; a weak D match, TRBD1 (5 bases). V lost 6 bases and J 3 bases, leaving 24 bases between the germline ends. This CDR3 is 17 amino acids long. CDR1 and CDR2 from the germline V gene are DFQATT and SNEGSKA (reference sequence). The CDR3 coding sequence is TGCAGTGCCTGGTCCGGGGCGAAGGAAGGGTACAATCAGCCCCAGCATTTT. Amino acids: CSAWSGAKEGYNQPQHF.

This clonotype was seen a handful of times. The chain employs TRBV20-1 and TRBJ2-1; D call uncertain. The CDR3 length is 13 residues. The V gene lost 6 bases and the J gene lost 0 bases, with 9 bases spanning the gap. Per germline, CDR1 DFQATT and CDR2 SNEGSKA (reference sequence). Written as DNA, the CDR3 is TGCAGTGCACCGGATTCCTCCTACAATGAGCAGTTCTTC. It yields the protein CSAPDSSYNEQFF.

This clonotype was seen only a few times. This chain joins TRBV5-1 and TRBJ1-6, with a possible D match to TRBD1 (6 bases). CDR1 SGHRS and CDR2 YFSETQ come from the germline V gene. The CDR3 is 14 residues long. Trimming removed 3 bases from V and 8 bases from J, with 12 bases in between. The CDR3 DNA is TGCGCCAGCAGCTACTCCCACAGGGATTCACCCCTCCACTTT. Encoded protein: CASSYSHRDSPLHF.